This TCR beta chain was obtained from a study of T cell repertoires in cytomegalovirus infection. Study summary: Indications of both CMV infection and matching HLA type were provided by public TCR beta signatures.

The CDR3 consists of 12 residues. CDR1 and CDR2 from the germline V gene are SNHLY and FYNNEI. The V gene lost 7 bases and the J gene lost 3 bases, with 6 bases spanning the gap. TCRdb reprocessed the reads with MiXCR, giving one entry per CDR3 protein. The sample has about 300,000 distinct CDR3 sequences, around 25% seen once; the top ten hold around 13%. This clonotype was recorded once. Its matching antigen is unknown. Study outcomes and limitations: Public TCR beta family frequency separated CMV-and-HLA carriers, including in an independent cohort. HLA-C-restricted CMV-specific TCR beta clonotypes were dominant in the ex vivo response.

The clonotype was recovered from a human donor in good health (CMV status not recorded). Some clones in this sample may be carry-over from other donors' samples. The V call is TRBV2, the J call TRBJ2-2, with D uncertain. Sequences were obtained from PBMCs. The CDR3 region is CASTRDTGELFF. The DNA of the CDR3 is TGTGCCAGCACAAGGGACACCGGGGAGCTGTTTTTT.